This record concerns one TCR beta chain sequence. Its target is not known. This sample is drawn from a study of T-cell memory formation after mild COVID-19. Study summary: Largely donor-specific TCR clusters were found.

Study outcomes and limitations: Contracting CD4+ clones lay largely in CM and EM, with CD8+ ones residing in EMRA.

Each CDR3 protein is one row after TCRdb ran MiXCR on the 5' RACE reads. The sample records 150,000 or so distinct CDR3 sequences, 31% being singletons. This CDR3 has 14 amino acids. V shed 7 bases and J shed 2 bases, with 12 bases lying between them. CDR1 and CDR2 (germline): MNHEY, SVGEGT. The rearrangement links TRBV6-2 or TRBV6-3 to TRBJ2-1; the D gene could be TRBD1 or TRBD2 (7 bases each). Sequencing used PBMCs or a T cell subset sorted from them (not recorded which). This TCR came from an adult woman who had mild COVID-19 (a few samples of this study predate the infection). Cell type and time point are not known. CDR3 in DNA: TGTGCCAGCATCAGGGGGGGGCCCTACAATGAGCAGTTCTTC. This sequence encodes CASIRGGPYNEQFF.